The 25 T cell receptor beta chains in this list originate from one sample, sequenced in a study of T cells in Graves' hyperthyroidism and ophthalmopathy. Amplified TCR beta CDR3 regions came from RNA transcripts. Primed by the HTBI set, a first-round RT-PCR was run on the TCR CDR3. A single record per CDR3 protein comes from TCRdb applying MiXCR to the multiplex PCR reads. The table lists approximately 590,000 distinct CDR3 sequences, around 16% of them singletons, with less than 9.5% in the top ten. Sequencing input: blood. Receptors originate from a woman in her 30s with Graves' hyperthyroidism.

The count of this clonotype is one. This chain connects TRBV20-1 to TRBJ1-1; 8 bases align to TRBD1. Looked up from germline, CDR1 is DFQATT and CDR2 is SNEGSKA (reference sequence). The CDR3 spans 12 residues. In DNA, the CDR3 is TGCATCCGGGACAGGAGGAACACTGAAGCTTTCTTT. Translating it yields CIRDRRNTEAFF.

As for this clonotype: The junction departs from germline at one end; a sequencing error may be responsible. The J gene is TRBJ2-1, the V gene TRBV25-1, with TRBD2 identical over 8 bases. The CDR3 sequence is 16 residues long. Germline CDR1 and CDR2: MGHDK and SYGVNS. The CDR3 DNA reads TGTGCCAGCAGTGAAGATTCCGGGACTAGGGTCAATGGGCAGTTCTTC. Amino acid sequence: CASSEDSGTRVNGQFF.

This clonotype appeared many times. This chain joins TRBV6-2 or TRBV6-3 and TRBJ1-2, with 10 positions matching TRBD1. CDR1 MNHEY and CDR2 SVGEGT come from the germline V gene. The length of the CDR3 is 17 residues. With V trimmed by 6 bases and J by 3 bases, 13 bases remained unmatched. DNA of the CDR3: TGTGCCAGCAGCGAGGAGGAGACAGGGGGCGCGGACTATGGCTACACCTTC. Residues: CASSEEETGGADYGYTF.

V usage is TRBV19 and J usage is TRBJ1-2; perhaps TRBD1 as D (5 bases). The CDR3 has 14 amino acids. The germline V and J ends were trimmed by 7 bases and 4 bases, with 16 bases remaining between them. Germline values: CDR1 LNHDA, CDR2 SQIVND (reference sequence). The CDR3 loop is CASNSRGKVYGYTF. The CDR3 DNA is TGTGCCAGTAATTCGAGGGGCAAAGTCTATGGCTACACCTTC.

The chain couples TRBV7-6 to TRBJ2-2, with unresolved D. This CDR3 has 13 amino acids. Trimming stripped 5 bases from V and 10 bases from J, with 14 bases between. Germline CDR1 SGHVS, CDR2 FNYEAQ. DNA for the CDR3: TGTGCCAGCAGCCCCACGGTGCGCGAGGAGCTGTTTTTT. It is translated as CASSPTVREELFF.

This clonotype was counted ten times or more. This sequence joins TRBV2 and TRBJ2-3, with TRBD1 matching over 8 bases. J gave up 4 bases and V 5 bases, and 8 bases lay outside the gene matches. This CDR3 has 15 amino acids. Germline V gene lookup returns CDR1 SNHLY and CDR2 FYNNEI. CDR3: CASSHRSTGADTQYF. The CDR3 DNA is TGTGCCAGCAGTCACCGTTCGACAGGGGCAGATACGCAGTATTTT.

In its sample, this clonotype was seen many times. This chain links TRBV11-2 with TRBJ2-5; the D gene is possibly TRBD2 (6 bases). The CDR3 is 15 amino acids. Germline V CDR1 and CDR2: SGHAT, FQNNGV. With 2 bases removed from V and 5 bases from J, the gap between germline ends came to 15 bases. CDR3 sequence reads: CASSLIATSLETQYF. CDR3 nucleotide sequence: TGTGCCAGCAGCTTAATCGCGACTAGTTTGGAGACCCAGTACTTC.

This sequence joins TRBV24-1 and TRBJ1-6; the match to TRBD1 covers 7 bases. J lost 0 bases, V lost 7 bases, and 17 bases had no gene match. The germline V gene has CDR1 KGHDR and CDR2 SFDVKD. CDR3 length: 20 amino acids. The CDR3 sequence: CATREKDGDRQSSYNSPLHF. DNA of the CDR3: TGTGCCACCAGGGAGAAGGACGGGGACAGACAGAGCTCCTATAATTCACCCCTCCACTTT.

The CDR3 protein is CSANSGRNQETQYF. The CDR3 DNA follows: TGCAGTGCTAATAGCGGGAGGAACCAAGAGACCCAGTACTTC. The chain recombines TRBV20-1 with TRBJ2-5; TRBD2 aligns across 10 bases. Per germline, CDR1 DFQATT and CDR2 SNEGSKA (reference sequence). The ends lost 4 bases at V and 0 bases at J; junction bases unmatched: 2. The CDR3 has 14 amino acids.

This clonotype was detected ten times or more. The CDR3 spells CASSLSPGGYEQYF. The CDR3 DNA reads TGTGCCAGCAGTTTGAGTCCAGGCGGCTACGAGCAGTACTTC. The chain links TRBV28 to TRBJ2-7; D remains unclear. The CDR3 extends over 14 amino acids. Germline CDR1 and CDR2: MDHEN and SYDVKM. Trimming took 3 bases from V and 3 from J, leaving 12 bases between them.

The J gene is TRBJ2-7, the V gene TRBV28, with TRBD1 matching over 8 bases. The CDR3 sequence is 15 residues long. CDR1 MDHEN and CDR2 SYDVKM come from the germline V gene. The V and J ends lost 3 bases and 4 bases, in that order; junction bases with no gene match: 8. The CDR3 is CASSFPGQGRYEQYF. CDR3 DNA sequence: TGTGCCAGCAGTTTCCCCGGACAGGGCCGGTACGAGCAGTACTTC.

The V and J genes are TRBV28 and TRBJ1-2; D ambiguous. The CDR3 is 14 residues long. V was shortened by 0 bases and J by 8 bases, with 13 bases between the two germline ends. The germline V gene has CDR1 MDHEN and CDR2 SYDVKM. CDR3 in DNA: TGTGCCAGCAGTTTATGGGGCAGGCCCTGGGGCTACACCTTC. Translating it yields CASSLWGRPWGYTF.

This clonotype was seen repeatedly, ten times or more. The V call is TRBV20-1, the J call TRBJ2-7; TRBD1 matches at 7 bases. This CDR3 comprises 17 residues. The J segment lost 0 bases and the V segment lost 3 bases, leaving 14 bases of the junction unmatched. Germline V CDR1 and CDR2: DFQATT, SNEGSKA (reference sequence). For the CDR3, the DNA is TGCAGTGCTAGTTATCCACGGGACAGAAAGGGCTCCTACGAGCAGTACTTC. Encoded protein: CSASYPRDRKGSYEQYF.

This clonotype was detected only a few times. The chain has TRBV24-1 and TRBJ2-2, with 10 nucleotides matching TRBD2. Germline V gene lookup returns CDR1 KGHDR and CDR2 SFDVKD. CDR3 length: 16 residues. V was pared by 2 bases and J by 1 base, with 0 bases of the junction left unmatched. CDR3 residues: CATSDSSGRNTGELFF. The CDR3 nucleotides read TGTGCCACCAGTGATTCTAGCGGGAGGAACACCGGGGAGCTGTTTTTT.

This clonotype came up a few times. V is TRBV27 and J is TRBJ2-3; no clear D gene. There are 15 residues in the CDR3. V shed 7 bases and J shed 1 base, with 15 bases lying between them. CDR1 is MNHEY and CDR2 is SMNVEV in the germline V gene (reference sequence). CDR3 amino acids: CASKPSPGGTDTQYF. In DNA form, the CDR3 reads TGTGCCAGCAAACCCTCACCCGGTGGCACAGATACGCAGTATTTT.

This clonotype appeared many times. The CDR3 loop reads CAWSVKGRKTYEQYF. DNA of the CDR3: TGTGCCTGGAGTGTAAAGGGGCGTAAAACCTACGAGCAGTACTTC. The rearrangement links TRBV30 to TRBJ2-7; the D gene is possibly TRBD1 (5 bases). The CDR3 spans 15 residues. CDR1 GTSNPN and CDR2 SVGIG come from the germline V gene (reference sequence). V was shortened by 0 bases and J by 2 bases, with 14 bases between the two germline ends.

This clonotype appeared many times. The chain links TRBV28 to TRBJ2-5, with 9 bases matching TRBD1. This CDR3 contains 15 residues. Germline assignment: CDR1 MDHEN and CDR2 SYDVKM. V shed 6 bases, J shed 4 bases, and the junction held 9 bases outside the gene matches. Here the CDR3 DNA reads TGTGCCAGCAGCTTAGGGACAGGGACGTCAGAGACCCAGTACTTC. This sequence encodes CASSLGTGTSETQYF.

The rearrangement uses TRBV5-1 and TRBJ2-7; 13 bases fit TRBD2. The trim removed 9 bases at V and 3 bases at J, leaving 6 bases unmatched. Germline CDR1 and CDR2: SGHRS and YFSETQ. The CDR3 length is 14 residues. CDR3 sequence reads: CATRGLAGYYEQYF. CDR3 in DNA: TGCGCCACTCGGGGACTAGCGGGGTACTACGAGCAGTACTTC.

This clonotype was recorded a few times. This sequence joins TRBV5-1 and TRBJ1-2, with TRBD1 matching over 7 bases. The CDR3 loop spans 15 amino acids. Germline values: CDR1 SGHRS, CDR2 YFSETQ. V was pared by 0 bases and J by 0 bases, with 2 bases of the junction left unmatched. The CDR3 here is CASSLEGATNYGYTF. The CDR3 DNA follows: TGCGCCAGCAGCTTGGAGGGGGCGACTAACTATGGCTACACCTTC.

This clonotype was picked up a small number of times. The rearrangement uses TRBV5-1 and TRBJ2-3, with D tentatively TRBD2 (6 bases). CDR1 is SGHRS and CDR2 is YFSETQ in the germline V gene. The ends were cut back, 4 bases at V and 6 bases at J, with 18 bases in the middle. The CDR3 has 15 residues. The CDR3 loop reads CASSRQGLSPDTQYF. In nucleotides, the CDR3 is TGCGCCAGCAGCAGGCAGGGACTGTCGCCGGATACGCAGTATTTT.

The chain combines TRBV6-4 with TRBJ2-7; D possibly corresponds to TRBD1 (6 bases). Germline V gene lookup returns CDR1 MRHNA and CDR2 SNTAGT. Between the trimmed V and J ends, which lost 6 bases and 3 bases, there was a span of 12 bases. The CDR3 covers 13 residues. The CDR3, as DNA: TGTGCCAGCAGCCGGGACAAACACTACGAGCAGTACTTC. Protein: CASSRDKHYEQYF.

This clonotype was counted many times. This sequence joins TRBV11-2 and TRBJ2-1; 10 bases match TRBD2. Germline V gene data show CDR1 as SGHAT and CDR2 as FQNNGV. This CDR3 comprises 16 residues. V was clipped by 0 bases and J by 5 bases; unmatched bases: 4. The CDR3 reads CASSLELAGGHNEQFF. In nucleotides, the CDR3 is TGTGCCAGCAGCTTAGAATTAGCGGGAGGTCACAATGAGCAGTTCTTC.

The chain employs TRBV29-1 and TRBJ1-2; 8 positions agree with TRBD1. This CDR3 has 13 residues. Unmatched junction bases numbered 5, after V lost 4 bases and J lost 4 bases. Germline CDR1 is SQVTM and CDR2 is ANQGSEA. DNA of the CDR3: TGCAGCGTTGCCCTCGGACAGGGCTATGGCTACACCTTC. It codes for CSVALGQGYGYTF.

This clonotype has a handful of counts. The rearrangement joins TRBV6-2 or TRBV6-3 to TRBJ1-5; possible D gene TRBD1, 6 bases. The CDR3 is 14 residues long. Germline V gives CDR1 MNHEY, CDR2 SVGEGT. Trimming left V 7 bases short and J 11 bases short, with 21 bases between. In DNA, the CDR3 is TGTGCCAGCACCGTTGGACTTAACAGGGAAACCCAGCATTTT. It specifies CASTVGLNRETQHF.

A note on this clonotype: Given the absence of the conserved phenylalanine or tryptophan at the CDR3 end, a read error is likely. The J gene is TRBJ1-6, the V gene TRBV2; D not certain. The CDR3 spans 11 residues. CDR1 and CDR2 from the germline V gene are SNHLY and FYNNEI. Trimming took off 1 base at V and 12 bases at J, with 4 bases between the two ends. Here the CDR3 reads CASSEVGPLHL. CDR3 DNA: TGTGCCAGCAGTGAAGTAGGACCCCTCCACCTT.